This T cell receptor (beta chain) was sequenced for a study of T cell responses to AZD1222 COVID-19 vaccine. Study conclusions and caveats: Repertoires were obtained solely post-peak T cell response. White British donors predominated, females outnumbered males, and clonal diversity was possibly underestimated. Nearly half of unique spike-specific TCRs reportedly avoided B.1.351 and B.1.1.7 mutated regions.

A remark on this clone: Its antigen is unknown.

Profiling relied on immunoSEQ multiplex PCR, and the TCRdb table lists in-frame clones only, not all of them. The sample includes roughly 140,000 clones, 90% of them seen just once. Sample: peripheral blood, taken on day 0 of AZD1222 vaccination. The clonotype originates from an adult in good health.

CDR3 in DNA: TGTGCCAGCAGTCATTCCGTTGGCAGGGCCTTCGAGCAGTACTTC. It specifies CASSHSVGRAFEQYF. The V call is TRBV27, the J call TRBJ2-7, with TRBD1 as a possible D gene (5 bases). Germline values: CDR1 MNHEY, CDR2 SMNVEV (reference sequence). The CDR3 loop spans 15 amino acids. Trimming left V 5 bases short and J 6 bases short, with 20 bases between.